A single sample is the source of the 26 T cell receptor beta chains below, sequenced in a study of cytomegalovirus exposure and HLA in healthy donors. Here immunoSEQ multiplex PCR was the method, and the copy in TCRdb shows in-frame clones only, minus some. The sample gives about 110,000 clones, roughly nine tenths of which show up once; under 2% is in the top ten. Sequenced input: PBMCs. These receptors all stem from a woman between 18 and 29 years old in good health and CMV-seronegative.

This clone was seen only once. The V gene is TRBV30, the J gene TRBJ2-3; TRBD1 matches at 7 bases. Germline CDR1 GTSNPN, CDR2 SVGIG (reference sequence). The ends lost 2 bases at V and 4 bases at J; junction bases unmatched: 3. This CDR3 comprises 13 residues. This CDR3 reads CAWSLTGADTQYF. The CDR3 bases are TGTGCCTGGAGTCTCACAGGGGCAGATACGCAGTATTTT.

This chain connects TRBV28 to TRBJ2-7; D uncertain. V was cut by 9 bases and J by 2 bases, with 17 bases left in between. CDR1 MDHEN and CDR2 SYDVKM come from the germline V gene. CDR3 length equals 14 residues. CDR3: CASAGIGSAYEQYF. The CDR3 DNA follows: TGTGCCAGTGCCGGAATCGGGTCAGCCTACGAGCAGTACTTC.

V and J are TRBV5-1 and TRBJ2-7; tentatively, D is TRBD2 (5 bases). Germline CDR1 reads SGHRS; CDR2 reads YFSETQ. The CDR3 extends over 13 amino acids. Trimming shortened V by 4 bases and J by 6 bases, and 14 bases separated the two germline ends. CDR3 sequence reads: CASSLVRGSEQYF. In nucleotides, the CDR3 is TGCGCCAGCAGCCTGGTCCGGGGATCCGAGCAGTACTTC.

V gene TRBV5-6 combines with J gene TRBJ2-5, with TRBD2 matching 11 bases. Germline V gene lookup returns CDR1 SGHDT and CDR2 YYEEEE. CDR3 length equals 17 residues. V shed 4 bases and J 5 bases; nucleotides not matched to a gene: 13. The CDR3 DNA reads as TGTGCCAGCAGCATCAGGACTAGCGGGCGGATAACCGAGACCCAGTACTTC. Amino acid sequence: CASSIRTSGRITETQYF.

The chain has TRBV10-2 and TRBJ1-4, with a tentative D call TRBD1 (5 bases). Germline CDR1 and CDR2: WSHSY and SAAADI. Trimming removed 6 bases from V and 7 bases from J, with 9 bases in between. CDR3 length equals 12 residues. The CDR3 coding sequence is TGCGCCAGCAGCCGGCAGGGTGAAAAACTGTTTTTT. Amino acids: CASSRQGEKLFF.

V is TRBV28 and J is TRBJ1-1, with TRBD1 as a possible D gene (5 bases). CDR1 and CDR2 from the germline V gene are MDHEN and SYDVKM. V lost 6 bases, J lost 5 bases, and 19 bases lay in between. The CDR3 loop spans 15 amino acids. The CDR3 here is CASRLLFRGGTEAFF. The CDR3 coding sequence is TGTGCCAGCAGGCTGTTGTTTCGGGGGGGAACTGAAGCTTTCTTT. The full variable domain, rest sourced from reference TRBV28 and TRBJ1-1, is DVKVTQSSRYLVKRTGEKVFLECVQDMDHENMFWYRQDPGLGLRLIYFSYDVKMKEKGDIPEGYSVSREKKERFSLILESASTNQTSMYLCASRLLFRGGTEAFFGQGTRLTVV.

The chain has TRBV2 and TRBJ2-1; 7 positions match TRBD2. V lost 5 bases to trimming and J lost 0 bases; unmatched junction nucleotides: 1. The CDR3 is 14 residues long. Per germline, CDR1 SNHLY and CDR2 FYNNEI. The CDR3 loop is CASSLAGSYNEQFF. The CDR3 coding sequence is TGTGCCAGCAGTTTAGCGGGCTCCTACAATGAGCAGTTCTTC.

This chain joins TRBV4-2 and TRBJ1-5, with 9 bases identical to TRBD1. CDR3 length equals 16 residues. Unmatched junction bases numbered 4, after V lost 4 bases and J lost 0 bases. Germline lookup yields CDR1 LGHNA and CDR2 YNFKEQ. In DNA, the CDR3 is TGTGCCAGCAGCCGAGGGGACAGGGATAGCAATCAGCCCCAGCATTTT. Translating it yields CASSRGDRDSNQPQHF.

The gene calls are TRBV2 and TRBJ1-1, with D perhaps TRBD1 (6 bases). Between the trimmed V and J ends, which lost 7 bases and 0 bases, there was a span of 9 bases. Germline CDR1 is SNHLY and CDR2 is FYNNEI. The length of the CDR3 is 13 residues. The CDR3: CASKRQVNTEAFF. CDR3 bases: TGTGCCAGCAAGCGACAGGTGAACACTGAAGCTTTCTTT.

V and J are TRBV4-1 and TRBJ2-7, with D tentatively TRBD1 (5 bases). In germline, CDR1 is MGHRA, CDR2 YSYEKL. The V end was cut by 1 base, the J end by 2 bases, with 12 bases between. This CDR3 comprises 15 residues. In DNA form, the CDR3 reads TGCGCCAGCAGCCAAGGATCAGGGTTTGCCTACGAGCAGTACTTC. Protein sequence: CASSQGSGFAYEQYF.

The V call is TRBV30, the J call TRBJ1-4; 8 bases line up with TRBD1. This CDR3 is 18 amino acids long. V was pared by 1 base and J by 0 bases, with 10 bases of the junction left unmatched. CDR1 and CDR2 (germline): GTSNPN, SVGIG (reference sequence). The CDR3 DNA reads TGTGCCTGGAGTGATTTAGCAGGGGGCCCCCCAACTAATGAAAAACTGTTTTTT. It is translated as CAWSDLAGGPPTNEKLFF.

The rearrangement uses TRBV29-1 and TRBJ2-3, with 7 bases fitting TRBD2. Germline values: CDR1 SQVTM, CDR2 ANQGSEA. Trimming cost V 8 bases and J 0 bases; bases outside gene matches: 14. The CDR3 is 16 amino acids. CDR3: CSPLPGLTSSTDTQYF. As DNA, the CDR3 is TGCAGCCCCCTCCCGGGACTAACGTCTAGCACAGATACGCAGTATTTT.

This sequence joins TRBV10-3 and TRBJ1-1, with D possibly TRBD1 on 6 matching bases. This CDR3 comprises 18 residues. Trimming cost V 8 bases and J 0 bases, with 25 bases left between them. Germline CDR1 and CDR2: ENHRY and SYGVKD. The CDR3 reads CAIWAIVGARTLNTEAFF. CDR3 nucleotides: TGTGCCATCTGGGCAATCGTGGGGGCCCGGACCCTGAACACTGAAGCTTTCTTT.

Only one count was recorded for this clone. The V and J genes are TRBV6-1 and TRBJ2-4; a weak D match, TRBD2 (5 bases). The CDR3 length is 16 residues. In germline, CDR1 is MNHNS, CDR2 SASEGT. V lost 2 bases to trimming and J lost 3 bases, with 14 bases between them. CDR3 residues: CASSEPGLLDKNIQYF. The CDR3 DNA follows: TGTGCCAGCAGTGAACCCGGATTACTAGACAAAAACATTCAGTACTTC.

The chain employs TRBV6-5 and TRBJ1-1; 8 bases are a match to TRBD1. The CDR3 is made up of 15 amino acids. The junction had 4 bases not matched to a gene; V was cut back by 3 bases and J by 1 base. Germline V gene sequence: CDR1 MNHEY, CDR2 SVGAGI. CDR3 DNA sequence: TGTGCCAGCAGTTATTTAGGACAGGGGAACACTGAAGCTTTCTTT. Protein: CASSYLGQGNTEAFF.

The chain has TRBV7-6 and TRBJ2-1; D unresolved. Germline CDR1 reads SGHVS; CDR2 reads FNYEAQ. The V gene lost 0 bases and the J gene lost 7 bases, with 4 bases spanning the gap. CDR3 size: 12 residues. CDR3 nucleotides: TGTGCCAGCAGCTTAGCTATGAATGAGCAGTTCTTC. Translation gives CASSLAMNEQFF. Full variable domain (missing parts from reference TRBV7-6 and TRBJ2-1): GAGVSQSPRYKVTKRGQDVALRCDPISGHVSLYWYRQALGQGPEFLTYFNYEAQQDKSGLPNDRFSAERPEGSISTLTIQRTEQRDSAMYRCASSLAMNEQFFGPGTRLTVL.

This clone was recorded once. The CDR3 coding sequence is TGTGCCAGCAGCCTCTACGGGAAGGGATCCTACGAGCAGTACTTC. The encoded protein is CASSLYGKGSYEQYF. The chain carries TRBV9 and TRBJ2-7; TRBD2 might be the D (5 bases). The CDR3 is 15 amino acids. Trimming left V 4 bases short and J 1 base short, with 15 bases between. The V gene's germline CDR1 is SGDLS and CDR2 YYNGEE.

CDR3 region: CASRLTGQGGSYNSPLHF. The CDR3, as DNA: TGTGCCAGCAGACTAACCGGACAGGGGGGTTCCTATAATTCACCCCTCCACTTT. The rearrangement joins TRBV27 to TRBJ1-6; 10 bases are a match to TRBD1. The CDR3 is 18 amino acids. The germline V gene has CDR1 MNHEY and CDR2 SMNVEV (reference sequence). The V gene end was trimmed by 6 bases and the J gene end by 1 base; junction bases not matched to a gene: 9.

The chain is built from TRBV5-4 and TRBJ2-4, with D maybe TRBD2 (5 bases). The CDR3 consists of 16 residues. In germline, CDR1 is SGHNT, CDR2 YYREEE (reference sequence). The ends were cut back, 0 bases at V and 1 base at J, with 11 bases in the middle. CDR3: CASSLGGPIAKNIQYF. The DNA of the CDR3 is TGTGCCAGCAGCTTGGGAGGGCCGATTGCCAAAAACATTCAGTACTTC.

This clone was seen a single time. The chain couples TRBV28 to TRBJ2-1; TRBD1 agrees at 7 bases. The trim removed 7 bases at V and 0 bases at J, leaving 3 bases unmatched. Germline lookup yields CDR1 MDHEN and CDR2 SYDVKM. The CDR3 covers 14 residues. Here the CDR3 reads CASKRDSSYNEQFF. The CDR3 DNA reads as TGTGCCAGCAAGAGGGACAGCTCCTACAATGAGCAGTTCTTC.

This chain connects TRBV28 to TRBJ1-2, with a possible D match to TRBD1 (6 bases). Germline V gives CDR1 MDHEN, CDR2 SYDVKM. V was cut by 1 base and J by 8 bases, with 11 bases left in between. The CDR3 consists of 13 residues. DNA of the CDR3: TGTGCCAGCAGTTTATATGGACAGCACGGCTACACCTTC. Protein: CASSLYGQHGYTF.

With regard to this clone: A junction end diverges from the germline sequence, so it may reflect a read error. CDR3 DNA sequence: TGCAGCGTTTTACAGGCAGGGACAGATTCGCAGTATTTT. Its translation is CSVLQAGTDSQYF. The V call is TRBV29-1, the J call TRBJ2-3, with TRBD1 identical over 7 bases. Germline CDR1 and CDR2: SQVTM and ANQGSEA. The CDR3 spans 13 residues.

The chain couples TRBV2 to TRBJ2-7; no firm D call. Trimming cost V 2 bases and J 0 bases, with 17 bases left between them. The germline V gene encodes CDR1 SNHLY and CDR2 FYNNEI. This CDR3 has 17 amino acids. CDR3 sequence: CASSESRLTESSYEQYF. The CDR3 region has the DNA TGTGCCAGCAGTGAATCTCGTCTGACGGAGAGCTCCTACGAGCAGTACTTC. Full variable domain (missing parts from reference TRBV2 and TRBJ2-7): EPEVTQTPSHQVTQMGQEVILRCVPISNHLYFYWYRQILGQKVEFLVSFYNNEISEKSEIFDDQFSVERPDGSNFTLKIRSTKLEDSAMYFCASSESRLTESSYEQYFGPGTRLTVT.

V usage is TRBV28 and J usage is TRBJ2-7; D may be TRBD2 (6 bases). The CDR3 covers 14 residues. Looked up from germline, CDR1 is MDHEN and CDR2 is SYDVKM. Trimming pared 6 bases from V and 3 bases from J, leaving 15 bases between. The CDR3 sequence is CASSIGGLNYEQYF. CDR3 nucleotide sequence: TGTGCCAGCAGCATTGGGGGACTCAACTACGAGCAGTACTTC.

The chain carries TRBV18 and TRBJ2-7; possible D gene TRBD1, 6 bases. This CDR3 is 15 amino acids long. The germline V and J ends were trimmed by 4 bases and 4 bases, with 17 bases remaining between them. Germline V gene sequence: CDR1 KGHSH, CDR2 LQKENI. DNA for the CDR3: TGTGCCAGCTCACGCGCAGGGGTAAGGGAGTACGAGCAGTACTTC. Translated, it gives CASSRAGVREYEQYF.

This rearrangement joins TRBV18 to TRBJ2-7; maybe TRBD1 (5 bases). V was cut by 4 bases and J by 3 bases, with 28 bases left in between. From germline, CDR1 is KGHSH and CDR2 LQKENI. The CDR3 contains 19 residues. CDR3 region: CASSHSAGRVSTVVYEQYF. For the CDR3, the DNA is TGTGCCAGCTCACATTCTGCAGGGCGCGTATCCACTGTAGTCTACGAGCAGTACTTC.